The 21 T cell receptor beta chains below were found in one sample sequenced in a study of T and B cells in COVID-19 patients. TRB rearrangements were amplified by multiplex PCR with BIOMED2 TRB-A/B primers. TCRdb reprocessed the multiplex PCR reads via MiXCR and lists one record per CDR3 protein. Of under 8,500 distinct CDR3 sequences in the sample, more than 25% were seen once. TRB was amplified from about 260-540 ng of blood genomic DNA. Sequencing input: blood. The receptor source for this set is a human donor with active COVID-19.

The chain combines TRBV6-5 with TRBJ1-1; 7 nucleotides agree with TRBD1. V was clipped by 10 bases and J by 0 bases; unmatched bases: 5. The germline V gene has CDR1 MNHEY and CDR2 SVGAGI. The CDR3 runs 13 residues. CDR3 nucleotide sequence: TGTGCCACCCAGGGGGGCTTGAACACTGAAGCTTTCTTT. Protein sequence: CATQGGLNTEAFF.

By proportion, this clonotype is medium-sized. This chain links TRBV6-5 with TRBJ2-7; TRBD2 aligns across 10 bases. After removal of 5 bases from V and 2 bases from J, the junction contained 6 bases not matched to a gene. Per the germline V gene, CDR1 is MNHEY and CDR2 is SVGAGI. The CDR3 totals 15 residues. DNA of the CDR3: TGTGCCAGCAGTCCCCCAGCGGGAGGGACCTACGAGCAGTACTTC. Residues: CASSPPAGGTYEQYF.

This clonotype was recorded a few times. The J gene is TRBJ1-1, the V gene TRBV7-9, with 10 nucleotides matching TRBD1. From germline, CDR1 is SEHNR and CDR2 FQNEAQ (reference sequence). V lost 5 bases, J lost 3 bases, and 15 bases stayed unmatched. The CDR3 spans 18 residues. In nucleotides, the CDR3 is TGTGCCAGCAGCCCACGGACAGGGGGAGGTCTCGTGGACACTGAAGCTTTCTTT. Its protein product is CASSPRTGGGLVDTEAFF.

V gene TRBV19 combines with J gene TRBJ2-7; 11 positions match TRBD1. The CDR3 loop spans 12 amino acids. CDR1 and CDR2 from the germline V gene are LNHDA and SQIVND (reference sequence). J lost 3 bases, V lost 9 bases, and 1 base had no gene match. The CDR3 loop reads CASGTGGYEQYF. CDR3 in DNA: TGTGCCAGCGGGACAGGGGGCTACGAGCAGTACTTC.

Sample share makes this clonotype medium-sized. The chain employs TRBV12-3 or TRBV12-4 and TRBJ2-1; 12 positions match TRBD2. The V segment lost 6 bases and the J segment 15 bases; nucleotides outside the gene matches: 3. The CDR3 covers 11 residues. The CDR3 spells CASSPSGRVFF. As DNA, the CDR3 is TGTGCCAGCAGCCCTAGCGGGAGGGTGTTCTTC.

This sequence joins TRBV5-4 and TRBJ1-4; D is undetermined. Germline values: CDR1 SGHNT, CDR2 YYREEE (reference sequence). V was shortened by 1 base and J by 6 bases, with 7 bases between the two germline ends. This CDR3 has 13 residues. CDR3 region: CASSLKVDEKLFF. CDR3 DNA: TGTGCCAGCAGCTTGAAAGTTGATGAAAAACTGTTTTTT.

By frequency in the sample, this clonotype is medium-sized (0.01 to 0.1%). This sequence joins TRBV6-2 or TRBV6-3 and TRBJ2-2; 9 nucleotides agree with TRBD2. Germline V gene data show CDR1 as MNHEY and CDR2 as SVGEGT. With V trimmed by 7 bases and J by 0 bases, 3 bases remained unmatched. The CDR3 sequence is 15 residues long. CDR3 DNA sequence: TGTGCCAGCAACAGACTAGCGGCGAACACCGGGGAGCTGTTTTTT. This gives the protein CASNRLAANTGELFF.

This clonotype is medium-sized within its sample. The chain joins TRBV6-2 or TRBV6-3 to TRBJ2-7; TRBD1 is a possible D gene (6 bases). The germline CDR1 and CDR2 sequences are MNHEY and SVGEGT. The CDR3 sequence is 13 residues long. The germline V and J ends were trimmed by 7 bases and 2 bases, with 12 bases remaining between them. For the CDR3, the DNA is TGTGCCAGCAAACAAACAGGGCCCTACGAGCAGTACTTC. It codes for CASKQTGPYEQYF.

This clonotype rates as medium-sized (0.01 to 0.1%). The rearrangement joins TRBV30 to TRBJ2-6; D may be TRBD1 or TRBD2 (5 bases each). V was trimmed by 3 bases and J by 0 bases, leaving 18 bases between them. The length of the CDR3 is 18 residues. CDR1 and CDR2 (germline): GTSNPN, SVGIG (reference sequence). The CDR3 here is CAWREKGRLSSGANVLTF. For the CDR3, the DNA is TGTGCCTGGAGGGAGAAGGGACGGCTGAGCTCTGGGGCCAACGTCCTGACTTTC. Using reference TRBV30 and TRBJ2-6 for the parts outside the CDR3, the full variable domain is SQTIHQWPATLVQPVGSPLSLECTVEGTSNPNLYWYRQAAGRGLQLLFYSVGIGQISSEVPQNLSASRPQDRQFILSSKKLLLSDSGFYLCAWREKGRLSSGANVLTFGAGSRLTVL.

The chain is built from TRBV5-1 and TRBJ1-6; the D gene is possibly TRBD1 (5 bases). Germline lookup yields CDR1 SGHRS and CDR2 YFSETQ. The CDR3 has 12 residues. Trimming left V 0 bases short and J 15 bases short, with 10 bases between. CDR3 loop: CASSLVPDNLHF. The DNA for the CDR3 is TGCGCCAGCAGCTTGGTACCGGACAACCTCCACTTT.

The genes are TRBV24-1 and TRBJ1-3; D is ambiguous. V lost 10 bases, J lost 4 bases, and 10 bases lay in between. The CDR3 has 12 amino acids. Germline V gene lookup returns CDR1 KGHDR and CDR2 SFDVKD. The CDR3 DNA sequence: TGTGCCACGTCCTCTTCCGGAAACACCATATATTTT. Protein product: CATSSSGNTIYF.

Here the CDR3 reads CASRGGSRAQYF. Here the CDR3 DNA reads TGTGCCAGCAGGGGGGGCAGCCGGGCCCAGTACTTC. This chain links TRBV28 with TRBJ2-5; D may correspond to TRBD1 or TRBD2 (6 bases each). This CDR3 region has 12 residues. Trimming took off 6 bases at V and 9 bases at J, with 14 bases between the two ends. Germline CDR1 and CDR2: MDHEN and SYDVKM.

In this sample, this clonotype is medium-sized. CDR3 coding DNA: TGTGCCAGTAGTAGAACCTTTAGCACAGATACGCAGTATTTT. Amino acids: CASSRTFSTDTQYF. The V and J genes are TRBV19 and TRBJ2-3; D is undetermined. Germline values: CDR1 LNHDA, CDR2 SQIVND (reference sequence). V was clipped by 4 bases and J by 0 bases, with 8 bases between them. CDR3 length equals 14 residues.

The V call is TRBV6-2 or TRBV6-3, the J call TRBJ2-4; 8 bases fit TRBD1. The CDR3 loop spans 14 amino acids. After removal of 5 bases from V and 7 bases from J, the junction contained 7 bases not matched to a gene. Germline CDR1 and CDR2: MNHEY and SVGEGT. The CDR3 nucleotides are TGTGCCAGCAGTGACAGGGGTGCGGGCAACATTCAGTACTTC. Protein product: CASSDRGAGNIQYF.

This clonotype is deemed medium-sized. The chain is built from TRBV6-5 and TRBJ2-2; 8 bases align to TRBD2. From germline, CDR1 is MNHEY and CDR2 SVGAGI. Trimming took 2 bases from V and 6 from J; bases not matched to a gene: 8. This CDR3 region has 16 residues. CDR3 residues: CASSYGREALAGELFF. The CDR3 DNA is TGTGCCAGCAGTTACGGGCGGGAGGCGCTAGCCGGGGAGCTGTTTTTT.

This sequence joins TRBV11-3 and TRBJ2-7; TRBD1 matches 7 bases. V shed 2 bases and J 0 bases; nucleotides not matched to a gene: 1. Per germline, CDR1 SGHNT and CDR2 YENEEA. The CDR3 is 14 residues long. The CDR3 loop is CASSLTGASYEQYF. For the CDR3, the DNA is TGTGCCAGCAGCTTAACAGGGGCCTCCTACGAGCAGTACTTC. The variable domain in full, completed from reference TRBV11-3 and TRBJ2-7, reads EAGVVQSPRYKIIEKKQPVAFWCNPISGHNTLYWYLQNLGQGPELLIRYENEEAVDDSQLPKDRFSAERLKGVDSTLKIQPAELGDSAVYLCASSLTGASYEQYFGPGTRLTVT.

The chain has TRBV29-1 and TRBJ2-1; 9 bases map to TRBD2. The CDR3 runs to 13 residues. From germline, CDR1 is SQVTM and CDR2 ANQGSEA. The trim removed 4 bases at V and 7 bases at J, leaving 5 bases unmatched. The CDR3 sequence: CSVVVAGANEQFF. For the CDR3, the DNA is TGCAGCGTTGTAGTAGCGGGAGCGAATGAGCAGTTCTTC.

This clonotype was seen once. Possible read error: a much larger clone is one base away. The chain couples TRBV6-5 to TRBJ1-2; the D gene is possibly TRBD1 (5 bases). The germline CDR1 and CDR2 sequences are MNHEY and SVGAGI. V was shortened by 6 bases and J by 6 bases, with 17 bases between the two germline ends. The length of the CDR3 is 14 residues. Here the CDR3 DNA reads TGTGCCAGCAGACCACCGGGGCTCATCAATGGCTACACCTTC. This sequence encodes CASRPPGLINGYTF.

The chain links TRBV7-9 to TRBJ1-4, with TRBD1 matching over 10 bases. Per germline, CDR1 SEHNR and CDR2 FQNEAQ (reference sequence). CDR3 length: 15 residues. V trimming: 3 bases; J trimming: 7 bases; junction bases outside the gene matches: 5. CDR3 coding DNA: TGTGCCAGCAGCTTGCAGACAGGGGGCGCTGAAAAACTGTTTTTT. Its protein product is CASSLQTGGAEKLFF. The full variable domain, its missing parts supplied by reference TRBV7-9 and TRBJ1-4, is DTGVSQNPRHKITKRGQNVTFRCDPISEHNRLYWYRQTLGQGPEFLTYFQNEAQLEKSRLLSDRFSAERPKGSFSTLEIQRTEQGDSAMYLCASSLQTGGAEKLFFGSGTQLSVL.

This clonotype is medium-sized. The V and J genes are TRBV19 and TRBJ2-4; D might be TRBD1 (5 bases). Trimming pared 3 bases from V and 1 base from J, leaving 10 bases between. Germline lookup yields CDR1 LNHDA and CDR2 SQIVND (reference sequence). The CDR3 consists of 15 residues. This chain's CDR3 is CASSITGVAKNIQYF. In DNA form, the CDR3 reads TGTGCCAGTAGTATTACAGGTGTGGCCAAAAACATTCAGTACTTC.

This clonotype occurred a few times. CDR3 amino acids: CASTRKVSYEQYF. The CDR3 region has the DNA TGTGCCAGCACCAGGAAAGTTTCCTACGAGCAGTACTTC. V usage is TRBV6-1 and J usage is TRBJ2-7, with D unresolved. CDR1 is MNHNS and CDR2 is SASEGT in the germline V gene. Deletions cut 7 bases from V and 1 base from J, with 11 bases between. The CDR3 is made up of 13 amino acids.